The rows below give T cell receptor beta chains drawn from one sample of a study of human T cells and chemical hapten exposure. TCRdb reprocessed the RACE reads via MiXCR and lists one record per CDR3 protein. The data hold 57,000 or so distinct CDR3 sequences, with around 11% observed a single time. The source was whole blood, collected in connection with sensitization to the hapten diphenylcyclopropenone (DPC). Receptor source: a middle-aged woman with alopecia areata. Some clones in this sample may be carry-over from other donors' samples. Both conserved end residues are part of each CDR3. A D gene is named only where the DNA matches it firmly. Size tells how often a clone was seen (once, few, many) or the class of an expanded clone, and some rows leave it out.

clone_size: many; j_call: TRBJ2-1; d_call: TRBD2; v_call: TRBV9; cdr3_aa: CASSVASGSGGAQFF; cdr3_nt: TGTGCCAGCAGCGTAGCTAGCGGGAGTGGGGGAGCGCAGTTCTTC
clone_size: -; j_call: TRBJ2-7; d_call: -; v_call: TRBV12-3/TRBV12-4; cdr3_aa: CASSGQPSYEQYF; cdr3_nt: TGTGCCAGCAGCGGACAACCCTCCTACGAGCAGTACTTC
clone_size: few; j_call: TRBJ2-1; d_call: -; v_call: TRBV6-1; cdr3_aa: CASSEYRGSKFF; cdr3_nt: TGTGCCAGCAGTGAATATAGGGGTAGTAAGTTCTTC
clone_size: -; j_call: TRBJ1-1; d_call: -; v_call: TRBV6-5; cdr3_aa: CASSTPTSEAFF; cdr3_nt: TGTGCCAGCAGTACCCCCACAAGTGAAGCTTTCTTT
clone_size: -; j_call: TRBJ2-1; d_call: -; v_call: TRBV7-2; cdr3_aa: CASSLKGGATSYNEQFF; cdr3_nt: TGTGCCAGCAGCTTAAAGGGGGGGGCCACCTCCTACAATGAGCAGTTCTTC
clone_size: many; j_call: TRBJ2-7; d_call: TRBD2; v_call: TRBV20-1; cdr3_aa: CSASQVAGIYEQYF; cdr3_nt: TGCAGTGCTAGTCAGGTAGCGGGAATCTACGAGCAGTACTTC
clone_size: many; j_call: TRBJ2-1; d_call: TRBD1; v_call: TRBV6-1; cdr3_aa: CATTWGTGNYNEQFF; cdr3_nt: TGTGCCACGACGTGGGGGACAGGGAACTACAATGAGCAGTTCTTC
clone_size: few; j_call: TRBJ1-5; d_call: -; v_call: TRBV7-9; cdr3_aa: CASSLARGASNQPQHF; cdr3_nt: TGTGCCAGCAGCTTAGCTAGGGGGGCAAGTAATCAGCCCCAGCATTTT
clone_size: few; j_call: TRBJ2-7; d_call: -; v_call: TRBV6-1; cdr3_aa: CASTLMGDSYEQYF; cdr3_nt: TGTGCCAGCACCCTAATGGGGGACTCCTACGAGCAGTACTTC
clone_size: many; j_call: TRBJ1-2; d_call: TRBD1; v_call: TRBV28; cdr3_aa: CASSLLGTGNYGYTF; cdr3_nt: TGTGCCAGCAGTCTATTGGGGACAGGGAACTATGGCTACACCTTC
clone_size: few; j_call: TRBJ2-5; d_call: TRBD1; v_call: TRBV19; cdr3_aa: CASRMTGGGETQYF; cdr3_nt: TGTGCCAGTAGGATGACAGGGGGCGGAGAGACCCAGTACTTC
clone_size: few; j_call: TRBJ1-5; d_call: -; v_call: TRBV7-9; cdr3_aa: CASSTGRIRGNQPQHF; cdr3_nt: TGTGCCAGCAGTACAGGACGGATCAGGGGCAATCAGCCCCAGCATTTT
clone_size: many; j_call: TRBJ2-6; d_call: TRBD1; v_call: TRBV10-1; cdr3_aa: CASSAGQGMLSGANVLTF; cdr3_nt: TGCGCCAGCAGTGCTGGACAGGGGATGCTTTCTGGGGCCAACGTCCTGACTTTC
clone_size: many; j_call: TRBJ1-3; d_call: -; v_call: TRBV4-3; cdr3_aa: CASSQARGLNTIYF; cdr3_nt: TGCGCCAGCAGCCAAGCAAGGGGTTTAAACACCATATATTTT
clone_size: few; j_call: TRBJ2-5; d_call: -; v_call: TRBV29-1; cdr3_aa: CSVDRPGIQETQYF; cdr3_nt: TGCAGCGTTGATCGGCCAGGTATACAAGAGACCCAGTACTTC
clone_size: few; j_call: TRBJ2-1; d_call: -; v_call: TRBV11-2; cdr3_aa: CASSPARYNEQFF; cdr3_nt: TGTGCCAGCAGCCCCGCGCGTTACAATGAGCAGTTCTTC
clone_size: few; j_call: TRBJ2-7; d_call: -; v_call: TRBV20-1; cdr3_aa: CSADPGTRLLREQYF; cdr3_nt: TGCAGTGCTGATCCCGGGACCCGGCTTTTGAGGGAGCAGTACTTC
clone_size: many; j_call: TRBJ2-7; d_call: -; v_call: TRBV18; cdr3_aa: CATEGGSSYEQYF; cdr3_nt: TGTGCCACCGAGGGAGGTAGCTCCTACGAGCAGTACTTC
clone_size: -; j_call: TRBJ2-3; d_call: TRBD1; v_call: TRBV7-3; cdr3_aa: CASSLRARGLSTDTQYF; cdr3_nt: TGTGCCAGCAGCCTCAGGGCCAGGGGGCTGAGCACAGATACGCAGTATTTT
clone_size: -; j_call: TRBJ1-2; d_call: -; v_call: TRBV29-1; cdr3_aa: CSAWPGENYGYTF; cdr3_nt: TGCAGCGCCTGGCCGGGGGAGAACTATGGCTACACCTTC
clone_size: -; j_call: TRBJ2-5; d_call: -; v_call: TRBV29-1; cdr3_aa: CSAERQRETQYF; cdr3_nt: TGCAGCGCCGAGCGGCAGAGAGAGACCCAGTACTTC
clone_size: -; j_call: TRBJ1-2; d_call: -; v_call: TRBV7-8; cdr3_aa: CASSLASRGWGYTF; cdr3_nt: TGTGCCAGCAGCTTAGCGTCCCGAGGATGGGGCTACACCTTC
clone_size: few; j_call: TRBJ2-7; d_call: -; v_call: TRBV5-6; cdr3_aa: CASSRYNYEQYF; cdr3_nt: TGTGCCAGCAGCCGTTACAACTACGAGCAGTACTTC
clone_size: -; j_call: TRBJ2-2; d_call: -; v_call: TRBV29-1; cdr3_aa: CSVDRIANTGELFF; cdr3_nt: TGCAGCGTTGACAGAATCGCGAACACCGGGGAGCTGTTTTTT
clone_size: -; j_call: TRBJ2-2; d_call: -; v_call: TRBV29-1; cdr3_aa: CSVGTPGELFF; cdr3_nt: TGCAGCGTTGGGACCCCCGGGGAGCTGTTTTTT
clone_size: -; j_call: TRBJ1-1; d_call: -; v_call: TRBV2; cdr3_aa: CASSVGRSRGTEAFF; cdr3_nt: TGTGCCAGCAGTGTGGGGCGAAGTAGGGGGACTGAAGCTTTCTTT
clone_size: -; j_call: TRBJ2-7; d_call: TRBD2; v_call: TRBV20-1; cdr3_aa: CSARDKLAGIF; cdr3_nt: TGCAGTGCTAGAGATAAACTAGCGGGAATCTTC
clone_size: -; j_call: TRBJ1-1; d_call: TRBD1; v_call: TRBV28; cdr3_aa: CASSRARGRVTEAFF; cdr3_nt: TGTGCCAGCAGTAGGGCCAGGGGGAGGGTCACTGAAGCTTTCTTT
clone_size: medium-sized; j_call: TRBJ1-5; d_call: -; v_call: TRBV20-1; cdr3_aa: CSARAREGQPQHF; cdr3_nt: TGCAGTGCTAGAGCCAGGGAGGGTCAGCCCCAGCATTTT
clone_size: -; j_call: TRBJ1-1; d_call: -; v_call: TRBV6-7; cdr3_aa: CASIKGRDTEAFF; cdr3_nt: TGTGCCAGCATTAAGGGCAGGGACACTGAAGCTTTCTTT
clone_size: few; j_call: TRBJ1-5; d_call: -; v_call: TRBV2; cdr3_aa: CASSTDGNQPQHF; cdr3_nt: TGTGCCAGCAGTACGGACGGCAATCAGCCCCAGCATTTT
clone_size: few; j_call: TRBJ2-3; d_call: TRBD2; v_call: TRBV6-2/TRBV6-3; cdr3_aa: CASKRDHVIGDTQYF; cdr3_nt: TGTGCCAGCAAGCGGGACCACGTGATTGGAGATACGCAGTATTTT
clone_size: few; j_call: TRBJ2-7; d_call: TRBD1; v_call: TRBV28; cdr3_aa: CASSWDRRRSYEQYF; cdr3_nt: TGTGCCAGCAGTTGGGACAGGCGTCGCTCCTACGAGCAGTACTTC
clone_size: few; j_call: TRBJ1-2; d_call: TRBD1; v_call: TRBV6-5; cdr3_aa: CASSYGAGGHGGYTF; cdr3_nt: TGTGCCAGCAGTTACGGAGCAGGGGGGCATGGTGGCTACACCTTC
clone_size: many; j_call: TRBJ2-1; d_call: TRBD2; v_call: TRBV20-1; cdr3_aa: CSAREPGGSSYNEQFF; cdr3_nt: TGCAGTGCTAGAGAACCGGGGGGGAGCTCCTACAATGAGCAGTTCTTC
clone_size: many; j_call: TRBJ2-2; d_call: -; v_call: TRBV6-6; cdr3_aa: CASSSPPGGELFF; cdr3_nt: TGTGCCAGCAGTTCCCCACCGGGGGGGGAGCTGTTTTTT
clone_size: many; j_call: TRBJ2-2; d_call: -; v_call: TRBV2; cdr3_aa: CASSETSGYTGELFF; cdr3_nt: TGTGCCAGCAGTGAAACCAGCGGGTACACCGGGGAGCTGTTTTTT